This paragraph reports one TCR beta chain. Which antigen it targets is not known. Within one base of it there is no much larger clone, and no base qualities were kept. Libraries were constructed by RT-PCR. The data were produced on an Illumina HiSeq 2500. The public reads were quality trimmed at Q25 with fastp and then assembled into clones with MiXCR by TCRdb, keeping productive beta chains. All rows with the same CDR3 protein become a single entry with the most common DNA and genes. This sample gives 430,000 or so distinct CDR3 sequences in total; approximately 11% of them show up just once. The ten largest account for less than 15% of the sample. The time point label on this specimen signifies: 40 to 45 days after influenza vaccine administration. The record originates from a study of response to subunit inactivated influenza vaccine (dated by TCRdb to the late 2010s). Describing the broader study: To follow how T cells responded to a trivalent subunit inactivated influenza vaccine, the researchers relied on deep quantitative profiling of the T cell receptor repertoire.

Relative to germline, V is 4 bases shorter and J is 4 bases shorter, with 9 bases between their ends. Based on the germline V gene (reference sequence), the CDR1 and CDR2 sequences are DFQATT and SNEGSKA. The CDR3 covers 12 residues, taking in both the cysteine and the phenylalanine. Of the read, only the CDR3 DNA is kept; its 36 bases are in frame from base 1. What the work shows at the level of the full study, not this receptor alone: The authors suggested that each seasonal influenza vaccination may recruit only a limited number of new T cells.

The specimen was PBMCs from blood, collected roughly 46 days after vaccination. This clonotype was obtained from a man aged 50-59 years who received an inactivated influenza vaccine. Donor details come from another sample of the same person, matched by shared clones. This chain is built from TRBV20-1 and TRBJ2-3; matching of 5 bases hints at TRBD1 as the D gene. The CDR3 has the sequence CSANLGADTQYF. The sequenced DNA: TGCAGTGCTAACCTAGGGGCAGATACGCAGTATTTT.